A single TCR beta chain is shown here with its context. What it recognizes is unknown. The sample comes from a study of T-cell memory formation after mild COVID-19. Study-level findings and limits: Memory from before infection featured some responding clones, which suggests cross-reactive memory joined. Clones that contracted from day 15 to 85 had balanced CD4/CD8; later expanders were CD4+ biased. Shrinking CD4+ clones resided mostly in CM and EM, and CD8+ ones in EMRA.

The CDR3 is 14 amino acids. V gave up 5 bases and J gave up 5 bases, with 13 bases separating them. Using constant-segment primers, 5'RACE produced TCR alpha and TCR beta cDNA libraries carrying sample barcodes and UMIs. TCRdb fed the 5' RACE reads into MiXCR, producing one record per CDR3 protein. The data contain roughly 450,000 distinct CDR3 sequences, around a sixth of them singletons. V and J are TRBV12-3 or TRBV12-4 and TRBJ2-4; D might be TRBD1 or TRBD2, each matching 5 bases. This sequence was found in an adult woman who had mild COVID-19 (a few samples of this study predate the infection). Cell type and time point are not known. Material: PBMCs or a T cell subset sorted from them (not recorded which). The CDR3 DNA sequence: TGTGCCAGCAGTCCATCCGGGGCCGAAAACATTCAGTACTTC. Translation: CASSPSGAENIQYF.